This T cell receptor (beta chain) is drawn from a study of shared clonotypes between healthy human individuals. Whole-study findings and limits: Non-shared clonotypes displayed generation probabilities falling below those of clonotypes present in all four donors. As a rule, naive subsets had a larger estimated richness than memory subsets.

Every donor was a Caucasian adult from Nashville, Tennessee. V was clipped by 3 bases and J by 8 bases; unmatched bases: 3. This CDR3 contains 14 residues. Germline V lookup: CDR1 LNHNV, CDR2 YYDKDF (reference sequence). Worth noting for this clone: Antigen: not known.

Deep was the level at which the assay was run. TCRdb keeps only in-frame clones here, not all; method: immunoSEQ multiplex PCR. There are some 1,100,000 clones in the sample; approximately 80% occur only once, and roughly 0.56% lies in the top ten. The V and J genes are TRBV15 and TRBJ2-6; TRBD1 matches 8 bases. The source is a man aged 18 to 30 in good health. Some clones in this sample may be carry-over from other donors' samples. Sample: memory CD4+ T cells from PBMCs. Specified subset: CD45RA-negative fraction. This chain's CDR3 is CATSRGQATNVLTF. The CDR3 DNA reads TGTGCCACCAGCAGGGGACAGGCTACCAACGTCCTGACTTTC.